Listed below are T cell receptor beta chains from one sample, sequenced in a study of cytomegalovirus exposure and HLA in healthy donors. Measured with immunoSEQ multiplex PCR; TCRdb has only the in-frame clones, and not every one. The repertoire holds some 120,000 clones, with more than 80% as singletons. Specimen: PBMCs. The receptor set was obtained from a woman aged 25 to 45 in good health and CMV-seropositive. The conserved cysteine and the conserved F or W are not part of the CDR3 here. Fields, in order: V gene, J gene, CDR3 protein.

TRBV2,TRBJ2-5,ASMTEETQY
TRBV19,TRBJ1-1,ASTSPRRAEAF
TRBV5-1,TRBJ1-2,ASSLVAGTGVGYT
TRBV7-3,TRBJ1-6,ASSLTPRRDSPLH
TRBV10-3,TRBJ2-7,AISRTGVSLDEQY
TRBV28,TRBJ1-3,ASSAPGQGGGNTIY
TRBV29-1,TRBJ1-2,SVRDRGNYGYT
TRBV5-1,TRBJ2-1,ASSLGQYNEQF
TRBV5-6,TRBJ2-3,ASSLLPGGDTQY
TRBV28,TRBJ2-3,ASSLSLVETDTQY
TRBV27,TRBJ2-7,ASSLSAGGYEQY
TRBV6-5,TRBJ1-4,ASSYGPATNEKLF
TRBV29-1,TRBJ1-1,SVEVTGNTEAF
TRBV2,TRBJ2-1,ASIETSYNEQF
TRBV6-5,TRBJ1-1,ASSTRGEAF
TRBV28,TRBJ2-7,ASSLAGGSSYEQY
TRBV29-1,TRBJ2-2,AIAGQGVSGELF
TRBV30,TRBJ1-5,AWRGQGGNQPQH
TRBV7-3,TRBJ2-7,ASSPGQGESYEQY
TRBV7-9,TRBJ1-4,SSSLAPGLATNEKLF
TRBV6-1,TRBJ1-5,ASRAYVEQPQH
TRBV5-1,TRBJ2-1,ASSSVPGGPGNEQF
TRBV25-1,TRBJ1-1,ASRKAGRMNTEAF
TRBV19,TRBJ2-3,ASSIAGGWAQY
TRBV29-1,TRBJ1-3,SVGGVFGNTIY
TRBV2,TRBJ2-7,ASNFVREQY
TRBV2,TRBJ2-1,ASSETGEQF
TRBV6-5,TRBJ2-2,ASSYSREAGLF
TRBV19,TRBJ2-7,ASRPQGASTYEQY
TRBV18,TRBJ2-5,ASSPQGRGETQY
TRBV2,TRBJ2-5,ASSVGREVGETQY
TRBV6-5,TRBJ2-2,ASRWGGSNTGELF
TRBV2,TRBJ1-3,ASSVGTGIDRGLGNTIY
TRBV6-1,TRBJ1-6,ASSPGLWGDSPLH
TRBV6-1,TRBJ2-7,ASSGDRATVEQY
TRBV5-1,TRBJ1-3,ASSLDRAAGTIY
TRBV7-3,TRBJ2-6,ASSSPTGANVLT
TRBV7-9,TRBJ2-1,ASSFQAEQF
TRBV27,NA,ASRWDLRAAEQY
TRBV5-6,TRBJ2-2,ASSLLRGRTGELF
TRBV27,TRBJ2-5,ASSPSGGDQETQY
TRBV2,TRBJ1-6,ASSEVPPINSPLH
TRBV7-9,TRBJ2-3,ASSSRDTLTDTQY
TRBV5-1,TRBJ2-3,ASSLMESTDTQY
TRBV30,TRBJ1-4,AWSSDSGGGKLF
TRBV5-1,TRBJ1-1,ASSSGTGVVEAF
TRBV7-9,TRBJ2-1,ASSLGGLAGAYNEQF
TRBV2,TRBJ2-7,ASRTSGGDEQY
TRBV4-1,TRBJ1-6,ASSQRGGNWPLH